Below, one TCR beta chain is given with its context. Its antigen remains unidentified. The data stem from a study of cytomegalovirus exposure and HLA in healthy donors. Study-wide findings and caveats: Later analysis revealed greater clonal expansion in HLA-associated TCR beta chains than in equally common others. Sequencing depth roughly uniform across donors was assumed in presence/absence analyses. Analyzed later, most CMV-associated TCR beta chains appeared HLA-restricted.

In the PCR, 60 Vbeta and 13 Jbeta primers were used. Sequencing was performed with immunoSEQ multiplex PCR; in TCRdb, only in-frame clones are kept and a portion is missing. The sample consists of about 150,000 clones, roughly 88% of them appearing once. Germline CDR1 reads SGHRS; CDR2 reads YFSETQ. V dropped 4 bases and J dropped 4 bases, with 11 bases sitting between them. CDR3 length equals 13 residues. Participants comprised healthy donors of bone marrow. The chain recombines TRBV5-1 with TRBJ2-5; D possibly corresponds to TRBD1 (5 bases). The sequenced sample was PBMCs. This clonotype was sampled from a middle-aged woman in good health and CMV-seronegative. The CDR3 DNA follows: TGCGCCAGCAGCCCGGATAGGGGAGAGACCCAGTACTTC. Translating it yields CASSPDRGETQYF.